This T cell receptor beta chain stems from a study of cytomegalovirus exposure and HLA in healthy donors (dated by TCRdb to between 2016 and 2019). A note on the overall study: In an earlier analysis of fewer than 750 of the donors, around 300 Gb of sequence data and about 110 million unique TCR beta sequences from about 190 million T cells were reported. An early release covering roughly 640 HLA-typed donors comprised 250 to 350 gigabases of sequencing data and around 80 million unique TCR sequences. Of the 350 to 400 genotyped donors, approximately 83% fell in the genetic ancestry cluster associated with self-reported Caucasian donors. The study aimed to test whether signatures of past pathogen exposure could be identified by cataloging public T cell receptors. The study used immunosequencing to profile the T cell repertoires of hundreds of subjects and linked those repertoires to cytomegalovirus serostatus. Along with the approximately 650-subject first cohort, a separate validation cohort of over a hundred different subjects was used. To predict cytomegalovirus infection status, the study brought together high-throughput TCR immunosequencing, statistical association of individual TCRs with disease status, and machine learning. A later analysis re-examined previously published TCR beta repertoires from hundreds of donors and added high-resolution HLA genotyping to investigate patterns of TCR occurrence. The later analysis used no new phenotypic data to find candidate immune exposures, relying instead on TCR beta sequences and their occurrence across donors. To decide whether each TCR beta V gene segment behaved as functional or pseudogenic, an earlier analysis of approximately 620 of the donors relied on high-throughput TCR beta sequencing. Alongside the repertoire data, information on donor age, sex, ethnicity and CMV serostatus was compiled. In a later genetic analysis, genome-wide SNP genotypes for 398 of the 666 donors were used, and that subset was treated as a discovery cohort. All discovery cohort repertoires had been generated on a single sequencing platform. HLA typing included class I and class II loci at four-digit resolution. Typing coverage varied by locus: 629-630 donors for A, B, C, DRB1 and DQB1; approximately 520 for DQA1; 600 to 610 for DPA1; roughly 470 for DPB1. Four or five DR-DQ haplotypes were handled as single units for association and clustering because linkage in the cohort was strong. Among about 400 genotyped donors of the cohort, an average of roughly 230,000 unique TCR beta nucleotide sequences was sequenced per donor, of which 15% to 20% were non-productive. Results and caveats for the whole study, not just this receptor: Assigning TCR associations to individual alleles was difficult when HLA alleles, especially DR and DQ, strongly co-occurred. The authors suggested that the approach could potentially be generalized to other disease states and immunological phenotypes. Most TCR sequences were seen in very few donors, while some public TCRs were found in many individuals. According to a later genetic analysis, donors in an Asian-associated ancestry cluster had fewer N-insertions in productive TCRs than the approximately 630-donor mean. A further reported finding was that TCR beta sequences accurately predicted the HLA-A and HLA-B alleles for most subjects in the first cohort. This cohort had only TCR beta chains sequenced, and the lack of alpha or paired-chain data limited which features could be detected. HLA typing was unavailable for some donors at each locus, so association tests used only the typed subset. According to a later analysis, TCR association rates differed among HLA loci, with DRB1 alleles showing the most associated TCRs and HLA-C alleles showing the fewest. Immune exposure information for the cohort was limited to CMV serostatus. Linkage disequilibrium might explain the correlated functional status among segregating V segments, but an unknown experimental factor could not be ruled out. A total of fewer than 200 TCR beta chains were listed by the study as associated with cytomegalovirus. Sequencing depth was assumed to be roughly uniform across donors in the presence/absence analyses, though that assumption may not hold. The sequencing pipeline was judged likely to have produced a cluster of highly shared sequence variants as a technical artifact. Broadly in line with IMGT annotations, most TCR beta V segments showed up in productive rearrangements about 90% or about 30% of the time in an earlier analysis of under 700 of the donors. Compared with equally common non-associated chains, HLA-associated TCR beta chains in a later analysis were more clonally expanded and had lower generation probabilities. Some IMGT-functional V segments, including TRBV6-2 and TRBV6-3, could not be distinguished by the 87-base-pair reads and were therefore excluded. Because counts were too low, 15 to 20 rarely observed V segments, including chromosome 9 orphons, were excluded from the earlier analysis of fewer than 650 of the donors. The classifier was reported to diagnose cytomegalovirus status with high specificity and sensitivity in both the original cohort and the validation cohort. In vitro tests confirmed that three of the cytomegalovirus-associated TCR beta chains recognize cytomegalovirus antigens. An association between a missense DCLRE1C variant and V-gene and J-gene trimming of TCR beta chains was found in a later genetic analysis and replicated in an independent cohort. Specific HLA alleles were associated with 15,000 to 20,000 TCR beta sequences at a false discovery rate of 0.05 in a later analysis. A later analysis found that most CMV-associated TCR beta chains appeared HLA-restricted, with HLA associations seemingly driven largely by CMV exposure. According to a later analysis, parvovirus B19, influenza, CMV and Epstein-Barr virus appeared linked to several top co-occurrence clusters.

The cohort comprised 550 to 700 healthy bone marrow donors. All cohort members were sampled while nominally healthy, although unrecorded immune exposures were likely present. The donor was CMV seronegative and was included in the group of a few hundred seronegative cohort members. A peripheral blood sample was collected from each donor, and TCR beta sequencing was performed on peripheral blood mononuclear cells. Genomic DNA was extracted from the blood cell samples with the Qiagen DNeasy Blood Extraction Kit. Library generation was performed with the immunoSEQ multiplex PCR assay. For the multiplex PCR, a mixture combining 60 forward primers for TCR Vbeta segments and 13 reverse primers for TCR Jbeta segments was used. The CDR3 region of rearranged TCR beta genes was amplified from genomic DNA with a multiplex PCR assay. The amplified TCR beta libraries were sequenced on the Illumina HiSeq System as 87-base-pair reads. The authors' analysis ran thus. In a later analysis, tens of millions of unique TCR beta chains were counted across the approximately 640 repertoires, and roughly 11 million of these chains were shared by at least two donors. Raw reads were error-corrected and collapsed into unique sequences with a nearest-neighbor algorithm that merged closely related sequences to remove PCR and sequencing errors. To assign V, D and J gene segments, CDR3 sequences were aligned to IMGT reference sequences. For a sequence to be retained, a match of at least six nucleotides to both a V gene segment and a J gene segment was required. Rearrangements were classified as productive when the CDR3 lacked stop codons and remained in frame with V and J, and all other rearrangements were classified as non-productive. Following IMGT convention, CDR3 was defined as the stretch from the second conserved V-encoded cysteine to the conserved J-encoded phenylalanine. The earlier analysis of roughly 590 of the donors excluded sequences that lacked an unambiguous match to a single V gene segment. An earlier analysis of about 590 of the donors classified V segments as functional when productive rearrangements were above 56.7% and as segregating when the standard deviation between donors was above 5%. A statistical classification framework was built for diagnosing cytomegalovirus status from the catalog of TCR beta chain sequences. In a later analysis, V and J genes were assigned by comparing TCR nucleotide sequences against IMGT/GENE-DB human TR gene sequences. A later analysis assigned CDR3 sequences and most-parsimonious VDJ recombination scenarios with the TCRdist pipeline. In a later analysis, every TCR beta chain was defined by the combination of its CDR3 amino acid sequence and its V-gene family, and reads without a unique V-gene family were dropped. As a way to deal with suspected cross-contamination and a sequencing artifact, a later analysis dropped approximately 570 nucleotide sequences that were highly shared and had low generation probability. For each public chain, a later analysis derived a clonal expansion index from normalized ranks of inferred template counts within each repertoire. In a later analysis, generation probabilities were computed using a VDJ recombination model fitted to out-of-frame rearrangements, and the results were checked against IGoR. In a later analysis, TCR-TCR, TCR-HLA and TCR-CMV co-occurrence was scored with hypergeometric tests, and a repertoire-size bias correction was applied to TCR pairs. In a later analysis, false discovery rates were estimated by permuting HLA or CMV assignments 20 times. In a later analysis, co-occurring TCRs were grouped using DBSCAN, with TCRdist sequence similarity added in when clustering inside HLA-allele-positive subsets. Co-occurrence clustering excluded repertoires with fewer than 30,000 or more than 120,000 public chains, plus five with anomalous nucleotide sharing. Not all clones reach the TCRdb copy of this immuneACCESS table, which keeps in-frame sequences only. Checked studies attribute under half of the gap to unresolved V genes and leave the rest unexplained. D and trimming were read from the DNA, whereas the V and J calls and clone size are those reported in that table. The sample records roughly 220,000 clones, roughly 80% of which are singletons. The top ten constitute roughly 3.1% of the sample.

This clone turned up a few times. The target of this receptor is not known. It has no much larger one-base neighbor in the sample; base qualities were not kept. CDR1 SGHDN and CDR2 FVKESK are derived from the germline V gene. V is pared back by 1 base and J by 0 bases, with 10 bases lying between the germline termini. From the cysteine through the phenylalanine, the CDR3 covers 15 amino acids. Just CDR3 DNA is preserved here, 45 bases in frame from base 1. The rearranged chain carries TRBV14 and TRBJ2-7, with TRBD1 as a weak D call on 5 bases. The sequence came from a man aged 25 to 40 in good health and CMV-seronegative. Sequencing input: PBMCs. The CDR3 region reads CASSQGQLLSYEQYF. The DNA sequence is TGTGCCAGCAGCCAAGGACAGCTGCTCTCCTACGAGCAGTACTTC.